The 8 T cell receptor beta chains below all came from one sample that was sequenced in a study of molecular identifiers for immune sequencing clone quantification. One entry per CDR3 protein results from TCRdb running MiXCR on the PCR reads. Of about 98,000 distinct CDR3 sequences listed, 30% to 35% are singletons. Sequenced input: naive CD8+ T cells from blood, with Jurkat cell RNA spiked in. Described subset: FACS-sorted CD8+CD4-CCR7+CD45RA+ naive T cells. The receptors originated from a human donor in good health. Some libraries in this study had Jurkat cell RNA spiked in.

The CDR3 bases are TGTGCCGGCTGCGTAGAGGGGGAGTTCACAGATACGCAGTATTTT. Translating gives CAGCVEGEFTDTQYF. The rearrangement links TRBV9 to TRBJ2-3; D possibly corresponds to TRBD1 (6 bases). CDR1 is SGDLS and CDR2 is YYNGEE in the germline V gene. Trimming pared 10 bases from V and 2 bases from J, leaving 20 bases between. The CDR3 is 15 amino acids.

This clonotype showed up many times. This chain joins TRBV2 and TRBJ2-7; D is unresolved. The germline CDR1 and CDR2 sequences are SNHLY and FYNNEI. The CDR3 extends over 13 amino acids. The V gene lost 7 bases and the J gene lost 0 bases, with 10 bases spanning the gap. CDR3 in DNA: TGTGCCAGCAAGGAGAGGAGCTCCTACGAGCAGTACTTC. This encodes CASKERSSYEQYF.

Of note for this clonotype: One junction end disagrees with the germline gene, perhaps due to a read error. This sequence joins TRBV7-8 and TRBJ2-5, with D maybe TRBD2 (5 bases). Germline CDR1 reads SGHVS; CDR2 reads FQNEAQ. This CDR3 region has 12 residues. CDR3 residues: CASSLTREPQYF. The CDR3 DNA is TGTGCCAGTAGCTTAACGAGGGAGCCCCAGTACTTC.

This clonotype has more than one count but fewer than ten. This sequence joins TRBV5-1 and TRBJ2-2, with 9 bases identical to TRBD2. Germline CDR1 and CDR2: SGHRS and YFSETQ. V trimming: 0 bases; J trimming: 2 bases; junction bases outside the gene matches: 8. The CDR3 totals 18 residues. CDR3 region: CASSLVSTSGSNTGELFF. DNA of the CDR3: TGCGCCAGCAGCTTGGTCAGTACTAGCGGGTCCAACACCGGGGAGCTGTTTTTT.

This chain links TRBV15 with TRBJ2-7; 9 bases agree with TRBD1. Germline trimming cut 4 bases from V and 9 bases from J; bases unmatched to any gene: 7. The CDR3 runs to 13 residues. Per germline, CDR1 LNHNV and CDR2 YYDKDF (reference sequence). This chain's CDR3 is CATSNQDRGGQYF. Written as DNA, the CDR3 is TGTGCCACCAGCAACCAGGACAGGGGAGGGCAGTACTTC.

This clonotype was detected ten times or more. V usage is TRBV28 and J usage is TRBJ2-7, with a tentative D call TRBD1 (6 bases). CDR1 and CDR2 from the germline V gene are MDHEN and SYDVKM. V was clipped by 3 bases and J by 6 bases, with 18 bases between them. This CDR3 spans 15 amino acids. CDR3 in DNA: TGTGCCAGCAGTTTTTGGGGATCCCAGGGGACCGAGCAGTACTTC. It encodes CASSFWGSQGTEQYF.

The CDR3 region is CASSLVGTSGTSVYNEQFF. Here the CDR3 DNA reads TGTGCCAGCAGCCTTGTCGGGACATCCGGGACTAGCGTCTACAATGAGCAGTTCTTC. The gene calls are TRBV6-2 or TRBV6-3 and TRBJ2-1, with 10 bases lining up with TRBD2. The CDR3 loop spans 19 amino acids. Per the germline V gene, CDR1 is MNHEY and CDR2 is SVGEGT. J was trimmed by 3 bases and V by 6 bases; bases with no gene match: 17.

The CDR3 coding sequence is TGTGCCAGTAGCGCCAGCCTAAACACTGAAGCTTTCTTT. It codes for CASSASLNTEAFF. J is TRBJ1-1 and V is TRBV19; no reliable D call. V shed 6 bases and J shed 2 bases, with 10 bases lying between them. The CDR3 covers 13 residues. From germline, CDR1 is LNHDA and CDR2 SQIVND (reference sequence).